The clone carrying this TCR beta chain appeared a single time. What it recognizes is unknown. This specimen includes other DNA sequences encoding the same CDR3. Trimming pared 0 bases from V and 2 bases from J, leaving 12 bases between. CDR3 length: 16 residues. Germline assignment: CDR1 SGDLS and CDR2 YYNGEE. Generated by immunoSEQ multiplex PCR, the TCRdb table keeps only in-frame clones and is missing some. In the table there are more than 400,000 clones, about 95% of which are singletons. The data originate from a study of shared clonotypes between healthy human individuals. Turning to the study itself: Three plates were used per donor for CD4 naive, three for CD4 memory, two for CD8 naive and one for CD8 memory.

Study-level results: A handful of donors shared 4.5% to 6.5% of their naive CD4 clonotypes. Unshared clonotypes carried lower generation probabilities than those common to all four donors.

Donors had no recently reported acute infections or vaccinations and were HIV-negative. The TCR comes from a woman under 40 in good health. The sequencing input was naive CD4+ T cells sorted from blood. Noted subset: CD45RA+ positively selected. The chain has TRBV9 and TRBJ2-1; no definite D call. CDR3 coding DNA: TGTGCCAGCAGCGTAGGTCGGAGAGTCCCCTACAATGAGCAGTTCTTC. It specifies CASSVGRRVPYNEQFF. Complete variable domain (other parts from reference TRBV9 and TRBJ2-1): DSGVTQTPKHLITATGQRVTLRCSPRSGDLSVYWYQQSLDQGLQFLIQYYNGEERAKGNILERFSAQQFPDLHSELNLSSLELGDSALYFCASSVGRRVPYNEQFFGPGTRLTVL.